These 4 T cell receptor beta chains were all obtained from the same sample, sequenced in a study of T cells in Graves' hyperthyroidism and ophthalmopathy. Amplification targeted TCR beta CDR3 regions from RNA transcripts. The study used the HTBI primer set for a first-round RT-PCR of the TCR CDR3. Each CDR3 protein is one row after TCRdb ran MiXCR on the multiplex PCR reads. Of some 440,000 distinct CDR3 sequences in the sample, 15% to 18% were seen once. What was sequenced was blood. The source of these receptors is a young woman with Graves' hyperthyroidism.

V is TRBV28 and J is TRBJ2-7; unclear D gene. Germline V gives CDR1 MDHEN, CDR2 SYDVKM. The CDR3 has 15 amino acids. Between the trimmed V and J ends, which lost 6 bases and 0 bases, there was a span of 15 bases. CDR3: CASSPTQDFSYEQYF. DNA for the CDR3: TGTGCCAGCAGCCCCACCCAGGATTTCTCCTACGAGCAGTACTTC.

This clonotype was detected many times. The chain recombines TRBV7-2 with TRBJ1-5; D is ambiguous. There are 18 residues in the CDR3. The V gene's germline CDR1 is SGHTA and CDR2 FQGNSA. V lost 3 bases to trimming and J lost 0 bases, with 18 bases between them. The CDR3 DNA reads TGTGCCAGCAGCTTTAATTCCGTGGGAAGATATAGCAATCAGCCCCAGCATTTT. This translates into CASSFNSVGRYSNQPQHF.

This clonotype has a handful of counts. V and J are TRBV20-1 and TRBJ1-2; D is unclear. V was clipped by 2 bases and J by 0 bases, with 4 bases between them. The germline V gene has CDR1 DFQATT and CDR2 SNEGSKA (reference sequence). This CDR3 comprises 12 residues. CDR3 nucleotides: TGCAGTGCTAGAAAAGCTAACTATGGCTACACCTTC. Amino acid sequence: CSARKANYGYTF.

The rearrangement uses TRBV4-1 and TRBJ2-6; 10 bases are shared with TRBD1. Germline lookup yields CDR1 MGHRA and CDR2 YSYEKL. This CDR3 region has 19 residues. Unmatched junction bases numbered 10, after V lost 5 bases and J lost 0 bases. CDR3 nucleotide sequence: TGCGCCAGCAGCTTTAGGGAAGGACAGGGGGACTCTGGGGCCAACGTCCTGACTTTC. Translated, it gives CASSFREGQGDSGANVLTF.